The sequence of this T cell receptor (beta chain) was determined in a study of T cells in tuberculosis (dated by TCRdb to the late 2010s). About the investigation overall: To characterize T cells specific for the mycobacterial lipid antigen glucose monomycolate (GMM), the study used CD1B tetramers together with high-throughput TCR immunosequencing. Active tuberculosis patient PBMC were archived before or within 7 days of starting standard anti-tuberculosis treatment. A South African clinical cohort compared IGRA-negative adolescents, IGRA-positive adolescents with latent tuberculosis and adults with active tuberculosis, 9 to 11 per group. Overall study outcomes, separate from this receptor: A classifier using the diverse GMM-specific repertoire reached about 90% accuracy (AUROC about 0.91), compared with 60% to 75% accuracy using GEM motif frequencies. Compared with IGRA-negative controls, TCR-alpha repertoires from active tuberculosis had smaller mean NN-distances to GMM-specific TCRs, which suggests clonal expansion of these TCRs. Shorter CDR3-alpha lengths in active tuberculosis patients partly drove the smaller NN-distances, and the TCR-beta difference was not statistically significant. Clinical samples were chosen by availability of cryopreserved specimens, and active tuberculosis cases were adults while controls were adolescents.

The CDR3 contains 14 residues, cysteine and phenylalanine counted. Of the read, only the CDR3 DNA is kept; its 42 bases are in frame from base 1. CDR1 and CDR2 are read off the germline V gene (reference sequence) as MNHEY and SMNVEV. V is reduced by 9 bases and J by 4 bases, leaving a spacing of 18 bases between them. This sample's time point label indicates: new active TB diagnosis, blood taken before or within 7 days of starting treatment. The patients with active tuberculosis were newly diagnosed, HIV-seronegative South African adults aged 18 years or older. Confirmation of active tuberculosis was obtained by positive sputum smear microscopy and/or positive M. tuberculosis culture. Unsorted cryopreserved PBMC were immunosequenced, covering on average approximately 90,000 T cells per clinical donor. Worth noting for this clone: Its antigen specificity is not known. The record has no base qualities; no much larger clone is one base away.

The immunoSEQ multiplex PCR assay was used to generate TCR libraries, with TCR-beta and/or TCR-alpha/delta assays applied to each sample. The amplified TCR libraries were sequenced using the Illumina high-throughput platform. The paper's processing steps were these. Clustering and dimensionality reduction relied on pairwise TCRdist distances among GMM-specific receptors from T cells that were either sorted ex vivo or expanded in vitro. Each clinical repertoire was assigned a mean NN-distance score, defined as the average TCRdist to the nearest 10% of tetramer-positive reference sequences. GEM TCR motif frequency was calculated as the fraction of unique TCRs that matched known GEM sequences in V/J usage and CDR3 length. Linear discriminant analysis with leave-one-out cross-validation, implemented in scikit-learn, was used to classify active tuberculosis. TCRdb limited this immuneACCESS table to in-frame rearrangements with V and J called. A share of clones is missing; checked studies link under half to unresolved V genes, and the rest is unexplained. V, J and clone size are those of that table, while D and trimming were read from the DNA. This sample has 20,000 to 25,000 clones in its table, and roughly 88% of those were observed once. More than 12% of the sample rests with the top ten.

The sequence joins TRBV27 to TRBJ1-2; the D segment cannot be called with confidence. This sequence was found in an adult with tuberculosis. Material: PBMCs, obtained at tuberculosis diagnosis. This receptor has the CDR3 CASSVTIGVYGYTF. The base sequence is TGTGCCAGTAGTGTTACAATCGGGGTCTATGGCTACACCTTC.